What follows is one TCR beta chain and its context. Here immunoSEQ multiplex PCR was the method, and the copy in TCRdb shows in-frame clones only, minus some. This table holds 100,000 to 150,000 clones, around 89% found once. This record belongs to a study of blood T cell repertoires in COVID-19. The TCR comes from a man aged 55 to 70 with COVID-19, enrolled during active disease. Sequenced material: peripheral blood.

The DNA for the CDR3 is TGTGCCAGCAGCTTCGGGGAGACAGGTGGGAATCAGCCCCAGCATTTT. Residues: CASSFGETGGNQPQHF. This chain links TRBV11-3 with TRBJ1-5, with a weak D call TRBD1 (6 bases). Germline V gene sequence: CDR1 SGHNT, CDR2 YENEEA. V was shortened by 3 bases and J by 4 bases, with 16 bases between the two germline ends. The CDR3 runs 16 residues.